The entry below gives a single TCR beta chain sequence along with its context. It has no known antigen specificity. The input lacks base qualities; no much larger clone sits a single base away. The sample belongs to a study of T cell changes during pregnancy in multiple sclerosis (dated 2019 in TCRdb). General notes on the study: In women with multiple sclerosis, the researchers looked at how the T cell repertoire shifted as pregnancy progressed.

The library came from the immunoSEQ multiplex PCR assay. TCRdb obtained this table from immuneACCESS and retained in-frame rearrangements with V and J assigned. These tables miss some clones; where compared with another copy, unresolved V genes account for less than half of the shortfall, and the remainder is unexplained. The sample table contains roughly 76,000 clones; only one count was recorded for under 95% of them. The ten largest make up approximately 0.45% of the sample. V is trimmed back by 2 bases and J by 8 bases, and the junction contains 11 bases that no gene match accounts for. The CDR3 runs 18 amino acids, cysteine and phenylalanine included. Only the CDR3 DNA stays, 54 bases, in frame from base 1. From the germline V gene, CDR1 is ENHRY and CDR2 is SYGVKD.

The TCR comes from a female donor with multiple sclerosis, enrolled in a pregnancy study. The sequence links TRBV10-3 to TRBJ2-1; TRBD2 fits 14 bases in the junction. Sequenced here: CD4+ T cells from peripheral blood mononuclear cells, sampled in the second trimester of pregnancy. At the DNA level, the sequence is TGTGCCATCAGTGAGAAGACTAGCGGGGGGGGAGGTCTGGATGAGCAGTTCTTC. This codes for CAISEKTSGGGGLDEQFF.